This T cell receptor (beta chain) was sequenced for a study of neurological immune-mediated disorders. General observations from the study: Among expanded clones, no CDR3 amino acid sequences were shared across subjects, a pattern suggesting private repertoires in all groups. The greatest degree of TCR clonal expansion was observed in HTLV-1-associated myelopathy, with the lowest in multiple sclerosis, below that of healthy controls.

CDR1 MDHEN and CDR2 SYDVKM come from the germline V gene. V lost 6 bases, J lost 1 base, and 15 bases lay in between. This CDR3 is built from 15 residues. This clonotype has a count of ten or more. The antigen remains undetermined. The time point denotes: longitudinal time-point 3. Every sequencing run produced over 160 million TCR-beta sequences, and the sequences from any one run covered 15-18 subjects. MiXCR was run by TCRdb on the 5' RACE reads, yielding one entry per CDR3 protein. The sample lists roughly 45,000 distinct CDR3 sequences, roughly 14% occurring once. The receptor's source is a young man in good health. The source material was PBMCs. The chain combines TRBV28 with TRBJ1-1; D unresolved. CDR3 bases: TGTGCCAGCAGCCCACCCCCCGGCGCGAACACTGAAGCTTTCTTT. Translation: CASSPPPGANTEAFF.